A selection of T cell receptor beta chains follows, all from one sample in a study of blood T cell repertoires in COVID-19. The assay was immunoSEQ multiplex PCR, and TCRdb's table has in-frame clones only and misses some. The sample has about 240,000 clones, about 89% seen once. The material sequenced was PBMCs or T cells enriched from blood (not recorded which). The receptors here all came from a woman younger than 45 who had recovered from COVID-19. CDR3s include the opening cysteine and the closing phenylalanine or tryptophan. D genes are given only for firm matches. Clone sizes are given selectively: once, few, many, or a class where the clone is expanded.

D: TRBD2; J: TRBJ2-7; length: 16; V: TRBV7-9; size: -; DNA: TGTGCCAGCAGCTCCGGACTAGCGGGAGGGCCAAGCGAGCAGTACTTC; CDR3: CASSSGLAGGPSEQYF
D: -; J: TRBJ2-3; length: 12; V: TRBV30; size: -; DNA: TGTGCCTGGAACTCCGGCACAGATACGCAGTATTTT; CDR3: CAWNSGTDTQYF
D: -; J: TRBJ1-3; length: 14; V: TRBV6-5; size: -; DNA: TGTGCCAGTTGTCTAGGGGGCTCTGGAAACACCATATATTTT; CDR3: CASCLGGSGNTIYF
D: -; J: TRBJ1-1; length: 18; V: TRBV21-1; size: -; DNA: TGTGCCAGCAGCCAGGGGAGGGGGAGGCCTCTCATGAACACTGAAGCTTTCTTT; CDR3: CASSQGRGRPLMNTEAFF
D: TRBD2; J: TRBJ2-7; length: 14; V: TRBV18; size: -; DNA: TGTGCCAGCTCACCTCTAGCGGGAAGCTACGAGCAGTACTTC; CDR3: CASSPLAGSYEQYF
D: -; J: TRBJ1-1; length: 13; V: TRBV29-1; size: -; DNA: TGCAGCGCGTCCCATGGGGCTAACACTGAAGCTTTCTTT; CDR3: CSASHGANTEAFF
D: -; J: TRBJ1-1; length: 13; V: TRBV30; size: -; DNA: TGTGCCTGGAGTCCCTCCTTGGGGGGGCGAGCTTTCTTT; CDR3: CAWSPSLGGRAFF
D: -; J: TRBJ2-5; length: 14; V: TRBV13; size: -; DNA: TGTGCCAGCAGCCGCCGACAGAGCCAAGAGACCCAGTACTTC; CDR3: CASSRRQSQETQYF
D: TRBD1; J: TRBJ2-5; length: 14; V: TRBV19; size: -; DNA: TGTGCCAGTAGTATGGCAGGGGGCTATGAGACCCAGTACTTC; CDR3: CASSMAGGYETQYF
D: -; J: TRBJ1-6; length: 17; V: TRBV28; size: -; DNA: TGTGCCAGCAGTCCCATCGAACAGGGTGTAGTTAATTCACCCCTCCACTTT; CDR3: CASSPIEQGVVNSPLHF
D: -; J: TRBJ1-6; length: 16; V: TRBV7-9; size: -; DNA: TGTGCCAGCAGCTTAGCGGTGGGGGCGAGCAATTCACCCCTCCACTTT; CDR3: CASSLAVGASNSPLHF
D: -; J: TRBJ2-3; length: 15; V: TRBV10-3; size: -; DNA: TGTGCCATCAGTGAACTAGAGGTTGGCACAGATACGCAGTATTTT; CDR3: CAISELEVGTDTQYF
D: -; J: TRBJ1-4; length: 13; V: TRBV9; size: -; DNA: TGTGCCAGCAGCGGGGCAGGGTATGAAAAACTGTTTTTT; CDR3: CASSGAGYEKLFF
D: TRBD1; J: TRBJ2-2; length: 17; V: TRBV19; size: -; DNA: TGTGCCAGTAGGCTCGCCCGGGACAGAAGAGGTGCCGGGGAGCTGTTTTTT; CDR3: CASRLARDRRGAGELFF
D: -; J: TRBJ1-3; length: 14; V: TRBV3-1/TRBV3-2; size: -; DNA: TGTGCCAGCAGCAGGGGGACCTCTGGAAACACCATATATTTT; CDR3: CASSRGTSGNTIYF
D: TRBD1; J: TRBJ1-6; length: 16; V: TRBV9; size: -; DNA: TGTGCCAGCAGCGCCGACCTACAGGGGTATAATTCACCCCTCCACTTT; CDR3: CASSADLQGYNSPLHF
D: TRBD1; J: TRBJ2-5; length: 14; V: TRBV29-1; size: -; DNA: TGCAGCGTGGTAAGGACAGGGGGCCTGGAGACCCAGTACTTC; CDR3: CSVVRTGGLETQYF
D: -; J: TRBJ1-6; length: 17; V: TRBV3-1/TRBV3-2; size: few; DNA: TGTGCCAGCAGTTTTCCGGGGTCTACTGGGATGAATTCACCCCTCCACTTT; CDR3: CASSFPGSTGMNSPLHF
D: -; J: TRBJ2-7; length: 13; V: TRBV15; size: -; DNA: TGTGCCACCAGTACGAGGCTTAGCTACGAGCAGTACTTC; CDR3: CATSTRLSYEQYF
D: TRBD1; J: TRBJ1-6; length: 16; V: TRBV4-2; size: -; DNA: TGTGCCAGCAGCCAAGATCGGGACAGGGCGAATTCACCCCTCCACTTT; CDR3: CASSQDRDRANSPLHF
D: TRBD1; J: TRBJ1-4; length: 16; V: TRBV7-2; size: -; DNA: TGTGCCAGCAGCCAATTCGGACAGGGAGGATTTGAAAAACTGTTTTTT; CDR3: CASSQFGQGGFEKLFF
D: -; J: TRBJ1-1; length: 14; V: TRBV2; size: -; DNA: TGTGCCAGCAGTGATCGACATACGAACACTGAAGCTTTCTTT; CDR3: CASSDRHTNTEAFF
D: TRBD2; J: TRBJ2-1; length: 14; V: TRBV4-3; size: -; DNA: TGCGCCAGCAGCCAAGGGCGGGAGATATATGAGCAGTTCTTC; CDR3: CASSQGREIYEQFF
D: TRBD1; J: TRBJ1-4; length: 16; V: TRBV7-6; size: -; DNA: TGTGCCAGCAGACAGGGGGCGAGTAAGTGGGCAGAAAAACTGTTTTTT; CDR3: CASRQGASKWAEKLFF
D: TRBD2; J: TRBJ2-7; length: 15; V: TRBV7-2; size: -; DNA: TGTGCCAGCAGCTTACGGCCTAGCGGGACCTACGAGCAGTACTTC; CDR3: CASSLRPSGTYEQYF
D: TRBD2; J: TRBJ2-7; length: 14; V: TRBV7-3; size: -; DNA: TGTGCCAGCAGCCCAAATAGCGGGAGCTACGAGCAGTACTTC; CDR3: CASSPNSGSYEQYF
D: TRBD1; J: TRBJ2-6; length: 18; V: TRBV7-2; size: -; DNA: TGTGCCAGCAGCCCGGGGACAGGGGGCCTCTCTGGGGCCAACGTCCTGACTTTC; CDR3: CASSPGTGGLSGANVLTF
D: TRBD1; J: TRBJ1-1; length: 15; V: TRBV28; size: -; DNA: TGTGCCAGCAGGGGAAACAGGGGGCAAGACACTGAAGCTTTCTTT; CDR3: CASRGNRGQDTEAFF
D: TRBD2; J: TRBJ2-1; length: 18; V: TRBV9; size: -; DNA: TGTGCCAGCAGCGTAGAGGATCTCACTAGCGGGTATCACAATGAGCAGTTCTTC; CDR3: CASSVEDLTSGYHNEQFF
D: TRBD2; J: TRBJ2-3; length: 16; V: TRBV15; size: -; DNA: TGTGCCACCAGCAGGACAGGAGCGGGGGTCACAGATACGCAGTATTTT; CDR3: CATSRTGAGVTDTQYF
D: TRBD1; J: TRBJ1-2; length: 13; V: TRBV14; size: -; DNA: TGTGCCAGCAGCCGACAGGGGGACTATGGCTACACCTTC; CDR3: CASSRQGDYGYTF
D: TRBD1; J: TRBJ1-1; length: 20; V: TRBV4-1; size: -; DNA: TGCGCCAGCAGCCCCCTCCGGCCCCTCCTAAGACAGGGGTTTAACACTGAAGCTTTCTTT; CDR3: CASSPLRPLLRQGFNTEAFF
D: -; J: TRBJ1-1; length: 13; V: TRBV7-2; size: -; DNA: TGTGCCAGCAGCTCAATTAGGAACACTGAAGCTTTCTTT; CDR3: CASSSIRNTEAFF
D: -; J: TRBJ2-3; length: 17; V: TRBV7-2; size: -; DNA: TGTGCCAGCAGCTTAGCTCCGGGGGGCTCTCCCACAGATACGCAGTATTTT; CDR3: CASSLAPGGSPTDTQYF
D: -; J: TRBJ2-1; length: 17; V: TRBV27; size: -; DNA: TGTGCCAGCAGTTTACGCAACCGGGACACTAGTTACAATGAGCAGTTCTTC; CDR3: CASSLRNRDTSYNEQFF
D: TRBD1; J: TRBJ1-5; length: 15; V: TRBV27; size: -; DNA: TGTGCCAGCAAGCCTGGGACAGGGGGGGATCAGCCCCAGCATTTT; CDR3: CASKPGTGGDQPQHF
D: TRBD1; J: TRBJ1-5; length: 17; V: TRBV4-1; size: few; DNA: TGCGCCAGCAGCCAAGGGGACAGACGGAATAGCAATCAGCCCCAGCATTTT; CDR3: CASSQGDRRNSNQPQHF
D: -; J: TRBJ1-6; length: 12; V: TRBV7-2; size: -; DNA: TGTGCCAGCAGCCTAAGTAATTCACCCCTCCACTTT; CDR3: CASSLSNSPLHF
D: -; J: TRBJ2-1; length: 14; V: TRBV9; size: -; DNA: TGTGCCAGCAGCGTAAGAACGATACTGGATGAGCAGTTCTTC; CDR3: CASSVRTILDEQFF
D: TRBD2; J: TRBJ2-3; length: 15; V: TRBV28; size: -; DNA: TGTGCCACCGGTGATAGCGGGATTAGCACAGATACGCAGTATTTT; CDR3: CATGDSGISTDTQYF
D: TRBD1; J: TRBJ1-1; length: 13; V: TRBV7-9; size: -; DNA: TGTGCCAGCAGCTTCACAGGGGGCACTGAAGCTTTCTTT; CDR3: CASSFTGGTEAFF
D: -; J: TRBJ2-1; length: 15; V: TRBV30; size: -; DNA: TGTGCCTGGAGTGTGGACTCGACTTCCTACAATGAGCAGTTCTTC; CDR3: CAWSVDSTSYNEQFF
D: TRBD2; J: TRBJ2-1; length: 14; V: TRBV27; size: -; DNA: TGTGCCAGCAGTTTCGCGGGAGGGCCGGTTGAGCAGTTCTTC; CDR3: CASSFAGGPVEQFF
D: TRBD1; J: TRBJ1-5; length: 14; V: TRBV29-1; size: -; DNA: TGCAGCGTTAAGTTGGGGACAGGGTATCAGCCCCAGCATTTT; CDR3: CSVKLGTGYQPQHF
D: -; J: TRBJ2-7; length: 13; V: TRBV3-1/TRBV3-2; size: once; DNA: TGTGCCAGCAGCCACCCCATCACCTACGAGCAGTACTTC; CDR3: CASSHPITYEQYF
D: -; J: TRBJ1-1; length: 14; V: TRBV28; size: once; DNA: TGTGCCAGCAGTCCCGCCGGTGTGAACACTGAAGCTTTCTTT; CDR3: CASSPAGVNTEAFF
D: TRBD1; J: TRBJ1-5; length: 17; V: TRBV6-2/TRBV6-3; size: once; DNA: TGTGCCAGCAGTTACGGGACAGGGGGCGGTAGCAATCAGCCCCAGCATTTT; CDR3: CASSYGTGGGSNQPQHF
D: TRBD2; J: TRBJ2-2; length: 15; V: TRBV19; size: -; DNA: TGTGCCAGTAGTATCACTAGCGCTAACACCGGGGAGCTGTTTTTT; CDR3: CASSITSANTGELFF
D: -; J: TRBJ1-5; length: 13; V: TRBV9; size: -; DNA: TGTGCCAGCAGCGTAGGTGCAGATCAGCCCCAGCATTTT; CDR3: CASSVGADQPQHF
D: -; J: TRBJ2-7; length: 14; V: TRBV7-2; size: -; DNA: TGTGCCAGCAGCTTACAGGACAGCTTCTACGAGCAGTACTTC; CDR3: CASSLQDSFYEQYF
D: TRBD1; J: TRBJ2-6; length: 17; V: TRBV28; size: -; DNA: TGTGCCAGCAGAGCCGGGACAGGACCACCTGGGGCCAACGTCCTGACTTTC; CDR3: CASRAGTGPPGANVLTF
D: TRBD1; J: TRBJ1-2; length: 13; V: TRBV19; size: -; DNA: TGTGCCAGTAGGAGAACAGGGGGTGGTGGCTACACCTTC; CDR3: CASRRTGGGGYTF
D: -; J: TRBJ1-1; length: 17; V: TRBV28; size: -; DNA: TGTGCCAGCAGTTCTAAGATGTTCTTGCGGCGGAACACTGAAGCTTTCTTT; CDR3: CASSSKMFLRRNTEAFF
D: TRBD1; J: TRBJ2-2; length: 16; V: TRBV9; size: few; DNA: TGTGCCAGCAGCGTAGGTACAGGGGGCAACACCGGGGAGCTGTTTTTT; CDR3: CASSVGTGGNTGELFF
D: TRBD2; J: TRBJ2-2; length: 16; V: TRBV9; size: -; DNA: TGTGCCAGCAGCTCAATAGCGGGAGGGTACACCGGGGAGCTGTTTTTT; CDR3: CASSSIAGGYTGELFF